One sample yielded the 25 T cell receptor beta chains listed below, sequenced in a study of vaccination and CD4 T cells after COVID-19. An Oncomine TCR Beta short-read assay was used to sequence the DNA from cultured CD4+ T cells. TCRdb processed the PCR reads anew with MiXCR; each CDR3 protein has one entry. Of about 12,000 distinct CDR3 sequences in the sample, around 60% were seen once. Their antigens are not known. Treatment: approximately nine-day PBMC culture with coronavirus spike peptide pools or control peptides (ViraFEST assay). Sequencing input: CD4+ T cells from blood, cultured in vitro. Receptors were obtained from a human donor who had recovered from COVID-19.

This clonotype has a handful of counts. This rearrangement joins TRBV6-1 to TRBJ2-7, with 7 nucleotides matching TRBD2. CDR1 and CDR2 (germline): MNHNS, SASEGT. V lost 6 bases to trimming and J lost 5 bases; unmatched junction nucleotides: 10. CDR3 length: 14 amino acids. DNA of the CDR3: TGTGCCAGCAGGGATGGGACTATCCTCCACGAGCAGTACTTC. Its translation is CASRDGTILHEQYF.

The genes are TRBV5-1 and TRBJ1-1; 8 bases map to TRBD1. This CDR3 spans 16 amino acids. Germline assignment: CDR1 SGHRS and CDR2 YFSETQ. V lost 7 bases and J lost 0; bases outside the gene matches: 11. The CDR3 spells CASAAGTGYMNTEAFF. The CDR3 bases are TGCGCCAGCGCTGCGGGGACAGGTTACATGAACACTGAAGCTTTCTTT.

In its sample, this clonotype was seen a few times. V gene TRBV21-1 combines with J gene TRBJ1-6; the D call of TRBD1 is as the table states it, not checked on the DNA. TRBV21-1 is assigned pseudogene status. The CDR3 has 16 residues. CDR3 protein: CASIFRTGDLNSPLHF. Here the CDR3 DNA reads TGTGCCAGCATATTTCGGACAGGGGACTTAAATTCACCCCTCCACTTT.

V and J are TRBV11-3 and TRBJ2-7, with TRBD1 matching over 7 bases. CDR1 is SGHNT and CDR2 is YENEEA in the germline V gene. With V trimmed by 4 bases and J by 3 bases, 6 bases remained unmatched. The CDR3 contains 14 residues. The CDR3 loop is CASSSRDRYYEQYF. CDR3 nucleotides: TGTGCCAGCAGCTCCCGGGACAGATACTACGAGCAGTACTTC. Complete variable domain (other parts from reference TRBV11-3 and TRBJ2-7): EAGVVQSPRYKIIEKKQPVAFWCNPISGHNTLYWYLQNLGQGPELLIRYENEEAVDDSQLPKDRFSAERLKGVDSTLKIQPAELGDSAVYLCASSSRDRYYEQYFGPGTRLTVT.

The chain has TRBV7-2 and TRBJ2-1; 7 bases line up with TRBD1. The junction had 5 bases not matched to a gene; V was cut back by 1 base and J by 5 bases. The CDR3 runs to 15 residues. Per germline, CDR1 SGHTA and CDR2 FQGNSA. The CDR3 nucleotides read TGTGCCAGCAGCTTAGAAGGGGACAGCCACAATGAGCAGTTCTTC. Its translation: CASSLEGDSHNEQFF. The full variable domain, in which reference TRBV7-2 and TRBJ2-1 provide the parts outside the CDR3, is GAGVSQSPSNKVTEKGKDVELRCDPISGHTALYWYRQSLGQGLEFLIYFQGNSAPDKSGLPSDRFSAERTGGSVSTLTIQRTQQEDSAVYLCASSLEGDSHNEQFFGPGTRLTVL.

The chain employs TRBV19 and TRBJ1-1; perhaps TRBD1 as D (6 bases). Trimming pared 5 bases from V and 0 bases from J, leaving 16 bases between. The CDR3 totals 16 residues. Germline loops: CDR1 LNHDA, CDR2 SQIVND (reference sequence). CDR3 bases: TGTGCCAGTAGTCTAAGAACAGGGCCCATGAACACTGAAGCTTTCTTT. This encodes CASSLRTGPMNTEAFF.

This chain links TRBV5-5 with TRBJ1-5; 7 bases map to TRBD1. This CDR3 is built from 14 residues. Germline V lookup: CDR1 SGHKS, CDR2 YYEKEE (reference sequence). V dropped 0 bases and J dropped 7; count of bases not matched to a gene: 4. The CDR3 loop is CASSLGQGGQPQHF. As DNA, the CDR3 is TGTGCCAGCAGCTTGGGACAGGGCGGGCAGCCCCAGCATTTT.

In this sample, this clonotype turned up once. The rearrangement links TRBV20-1 to TRBJ2-1, with TRBD2 matching 7 bases. The J segment lost 4 bases and the V segment lost 2 bases, leaving 8 bases of the junction unmatched. The CDR3 contains 15 residues. Germline assignment: CDR1 DFQATT and CDR2 SNEGSKA (reference sequence). This CDR3 is CSARPTWGGYNEQFF. Written as DNA, the CDR3 is TGCAGTGCTAGACCCACGTGGGGGGGATACAATGAGCAGTTCTTC.

This chain links TRBV20-1 with TRBJ2-3, with D perhaps TRBD2 (6 bases). Looked up from germline, CDR1 is DFQATT and CDR2 is SNEGSKA (reference sequence). Deletions cut 0 bases from V and 1 base from J, with 17 bases between. The CDR3 runs 17 residues. The CDR3 is CSARDRAGRLGTDTQYF. CDR3 DNA sequence: TGCAGTGCTAGAGATAGGGCGGGAAGGCTGGGCACAGATACGCAGTATTTT.

CDR3 sequence (DNA): TGTGCCAGCAGCGTATCGACTTCACTGGAGTACTTC. This gives the protein CASSVSTSLEYF. This chain joins TRBV7-9 and TRBJ2-7; D ambiguous. The V end lost 5 bases, the J end lost 11 bases, and 16 bases lay between the germline ends. Germline V gene lookup returns CDR1 SEHNR and CDR2 FQNEAQ (reference sequence). The CDR3 sequence is 12 residues long. The full variable domain, rest sourced from reference TRBV7-9 and TRBJ2-7, is DTGVSQNPRHKITKRGQNVTFRCDPISEHNRLYWYRQTLGQGPEFLTYFQNEAQLEKSRLLSDRFSAERPKGSFSTLEIQRTEQGDSAMYLCASSVSTSLEYFGPGTRLTVT.

This chain joins TRBV19 and TRBJ1-2; TRBD1 aligns across 7 bases. V gave up 4 bases and J gave up 6 bases; unmatched junction bases: 14. Looked up from germline, CDR1 is LNHDA and CDR2 is SQIVND (reference sequence). This CDR3 region has 16 residues. The CDR3 is CASSTEQGKGKDGYTF. The CDR3 DNA follows: TGTGCCAGTAGTACCGAACAGGGGAAGGGGAAGGATGGCTACACCTTC.

This chain connects TRBV28 to TRBJ1-5; 8 bases are shared with TRBD1. In germline, CDR1 is MDHEN, CDR2 SYDVKM. The CDR3 extends over 13 amino acids. V trimming: 7 bases; J trimming: 4 bases; junction bases outside the gene matches: 3. The CDR3 DNA reads TGTGCCAGCACGGACAGGGTTAATCAGCCCCAGCATTTT. It encodes CASTDRVNQPQHF.

The chain links TRBV6-2 or TRBV6-3 to TRBJ1-5, with 8 bases identical to TRBD1. CDR3 length: 16 amino acids. The ends lost 6 bases at V and 3 bases at J; junction bases unmatched: 10. Germline assignment: CDR1 MNHEY and CDR2 SVGEGT. CDR3 sequence (DNA): TGTGCCAGCAGCCCAGGGGGCGCGGTTCCCAATCAGCCCCAGCATTTT. It yields the protein CASSPGGAVPNQPQHF.

This clonotype was seen more than once but under ten times. V gene TRBV6-5 combines with J gene TRBJ2-3, with TRBD2 matching 9 bases. V was pared by 0 bases and J by 10 bases, with 14 bases of the junction left unmatched. The CDR3 loop spans 17 amino acids. CDR1 MNHEY and CDR2 SVGAGI come from the germline V gene. In nucleotides, the CDR3 is TGTGCCAGCAGTTACTCGAGAGGCGGGGGGGGCATGGGGGCGCAGTATTTT. Translated: CASSYSRGGGGMGAQYF.

This rearrangement joins TRBV7-8 to TRBJ2-2; D tentatively fits TRBD1 or TRBD2 (5 bases each). The V end lost 0 bases, the J end lost 3 bases, and 14 bases lay between the germline ends. Germline CDR1 reads SGHVS; CDR2 reads FQNEAQ. The CDR3 totals 17 residues. The CDR3 DNA follows: TGTGCCAGCAGCTTAGCCACTACCGGGACCCACACCGGGGAGCTGTTTTTT. Its translation is CASSLATTGTHTGELFF.

This clonotype has more than one count but fewer than ten. The J gene is TRBJ2-2, the V gene TRBV20-1; no reliable D call. The germline V and J ends were trimmed by 5 bases and 2 bases, with 9 bases remaining between them. Germline V gene data show CDR1 as DFQATT and CDR2 as SNEGSKA (reference sequence). This CDR3 spans 13 amino acids. The CDR3: CSALRFNTGELFF. DNA for the CDR3: TGCAGTGCTCTTAGGTTCAACACCGGGGAGCTGTTTTTT.

Only a few counts were recorded for this clonotype. V and J are TRBV12-3 or TRBV12-4 and TRBJ1-1; no reliable D call. Trimming removed 4 bases from V and 3 bases from J, with 9 bases in between. This CDR3 contains 13 residues. As DNA, the CDR3 is TGTGCCAGCAGTTACGGCGAGTACACTGAAGCTTTCTTT. Its translation: CASSYGEYTEAFF.

The chain joins TRBV4-1 to TRBJ1-2; the D is unclear. CDR1 is MGHRA, CDR2 YSYEKL, per germline. CDR3 length equals 13 residues. The V and J ends lost 0 bases and 7 bases respectively, with 9 bases between them. CDR3 nucleotide sequence: TGCGCCAGCAGCCAAGATAAGGCCCTTGGCTACACCTTC. Amino acids: CASSQDKALGYTF.

The chain couples TRBV5-1 to TRBJ1-2; D gene unclear. V lost 4 bases to trimming and J lost 4 bases, with 14 bases between them. Germline V lookup: CDR1 SGHRS, CDR2 YFSETQ. The CDR3 is 14 residues long. The CDR3 nucleotides are TGCGCCAGCAGCCGAGGGATCGCTGGCTATGGCTACACCTTC. Encoded protein: CASSRGIAGYGYTF.

The CDR3 spells CASSPLAGTGRELFF. The CDR3 coding sequence is TGTGCCAGCAGTCCTCTAGCGGGTACGGGCAGGGAGCTGTTTTTT. The rearrangement joins TRBV27 to TRBJ2-2, with 8 positions matching TRBD2. V shed 5 bases and J 9 bases; nucleotides not matched to a gene: 11. This CDR3 has 15 residues. Germline CDR1 reads MNHEY; CDR2 reads SMNVEV (reference sequence).

The J gene is TRBJ2-5, the V gene TRBV6-1, with D perhaps TRBD1 or TRBD2 (5 bases each). The germline V gene has CDR1 MNHNS and CDR2 SASEGT. This CDR3 is 14 amino acids long. Trimming stripped 4 bases from V and 5 bases from J, with 14 bases between. The CDR3 nucleotides read TGTGCCAGCAGTGGGGGGACCGGTCGGGAGACCCAGTACTTC. Residues: CASSGGTGRETQYF.

The rearrangement joins TRBV12-3 or TRBV12-4 to TRBJ1-2; 9 bases are a match to TRBD1. Trimming removed 4 bases from V and 5 bases from J; junction bases left unmatched: 2. This CDR3 is 13 amino acids long. The CDR3: CASSSQGAYGYTF. Here the CDR3 DNA reads TGTGCCAGCAGTTCACAGGGGGCGTATGGCTACACCTTC.

V gene TRBV11-1 combines with J gene TRBJ1-1; 7 bases are a match to TRBD1. This CDR3 spans 13 amino acids. Germline CDR1 is SGHAT and CDR2 is FQDESV (reference sequence). The V segment lost 6 bases and the J segment 2 bases; nucleotides outside the gene matches: 3. CDR3 sequence reads: CASRWDRNTEAFF. The CDR3 bases are TGTGCCAGCAGGTGGGACAGAAACACTGAAGCTTTCTTT.

The chain uses TRBV18 and TRBJ2-5; 11 nucleotides line up with TRBD2. Trimming at V came to 0 bases and at J to 8 bases, leaving 5 bases not matched to a gene. The CDR3 runs 15 residues. CDR1 is KGHSH, CDR2 LQKENI, per germline. The CDR3: CASSPPNLAGGTQYF. The DNA of the CDR3 is TGTGCCAGCTCACCACCGAACCTAGCGGGAGGAACCCAGTACTTC.

This chain connects TRBV21-1 to TRBJ1-1; no DNA check was done on the table's D call, TRBD1. TRBV21-1 is marked as a pseudogene. The CDR3 covers 13 residues. CDR3 in amino acids: CAEQGQGDTEAFF. The CDR3 nucleotides are TGTGCTGAGCAGGGGCAGGGTGACACTGAAGCTTTCTTT.